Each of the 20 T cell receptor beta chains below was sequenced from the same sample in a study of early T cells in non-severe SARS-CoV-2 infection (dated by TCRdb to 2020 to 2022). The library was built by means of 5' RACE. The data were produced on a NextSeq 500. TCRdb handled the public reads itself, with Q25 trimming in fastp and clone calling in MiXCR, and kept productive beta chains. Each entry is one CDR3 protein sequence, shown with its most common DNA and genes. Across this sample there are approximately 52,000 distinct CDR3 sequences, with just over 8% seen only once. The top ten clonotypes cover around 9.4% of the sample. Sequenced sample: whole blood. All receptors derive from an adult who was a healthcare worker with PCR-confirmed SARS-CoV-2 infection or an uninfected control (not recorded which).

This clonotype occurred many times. CDR3 nucleotides: TGTGCCAGCAGCCGACAGGGGGATGAGCAGTTCTTC. Translation: CASSRQGDEQFF. The rearrangement links TRBV7-6 to TRBJ2-1; 9 bases match TRBD1. CDR3 length equals 12 residues. V was pared by 5 bases and J by 8 bases, with 1 base of the junction left unmatched. The V gene's germline CDR1 is SGHVS and CDR2 FNYEAQ.

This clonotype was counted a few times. The DNA for the CDR3 is TGTGCCAGCAGCTCCCAGGGAGGCTATAATTCACCCCTCCACTTT. Protein sequence: CASSSQGGYNSPLHF. The chain has TRBV7-9 and TRBJ1-6; D is possibly TRBD1 (5 bases). V lost 4 bases and J 3 bases, leaving 10 bases between the germline ends. Germline V gene sequence: CDR1 SEHNR, CDR2 FQNEAQ (reference sequence). The CDR3 extends over 15 amino acids.

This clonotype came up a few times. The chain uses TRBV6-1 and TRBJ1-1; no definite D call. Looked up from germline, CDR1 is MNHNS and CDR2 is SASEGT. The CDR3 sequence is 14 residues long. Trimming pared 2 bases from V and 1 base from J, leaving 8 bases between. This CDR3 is CASSETKENTEAFF. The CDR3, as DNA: TGTGCCAGCAGTGAAACGAAGGAGAACACTGAAGCTTTCTTT.

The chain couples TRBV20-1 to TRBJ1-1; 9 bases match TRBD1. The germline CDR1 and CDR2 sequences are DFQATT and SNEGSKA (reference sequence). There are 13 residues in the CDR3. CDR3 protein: CRPQGALNTEAFF. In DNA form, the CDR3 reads TGCAGACCACAGGGGGCCCTAAACACTGAAGCTTTCTTT.

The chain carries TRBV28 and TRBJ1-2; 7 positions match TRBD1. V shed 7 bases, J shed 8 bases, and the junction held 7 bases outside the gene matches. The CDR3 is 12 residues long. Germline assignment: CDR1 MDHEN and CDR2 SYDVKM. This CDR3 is CASKTGSYGYTF. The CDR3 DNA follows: TGTGCCAGCAAGACAGGGTCTTACGGCTACACCTTC.

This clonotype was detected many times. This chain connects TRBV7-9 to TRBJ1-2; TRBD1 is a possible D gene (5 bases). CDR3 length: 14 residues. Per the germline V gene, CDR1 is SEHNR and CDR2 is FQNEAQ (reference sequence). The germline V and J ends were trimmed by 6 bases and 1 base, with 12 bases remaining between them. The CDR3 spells CASRWGSHNYGYTF. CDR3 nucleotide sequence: TGTGCCAGCAGATGGGGGAGTCATAACTATGGCTACACCTTC.

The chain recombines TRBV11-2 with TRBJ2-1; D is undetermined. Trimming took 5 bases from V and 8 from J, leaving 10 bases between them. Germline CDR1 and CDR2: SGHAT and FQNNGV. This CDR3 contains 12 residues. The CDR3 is CASSQEGYEQFF. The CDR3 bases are TGTGCCAGCAGCCAAGAAGGGTATGAGCAGTTCTTC.

For the CDR3, the DNA is TGTGCCAGCAATCCCCTCATTACCTCCTACAATGAGCAGTTCTTC. Its translation: CASNPLITSYNEQFF. The J gene is TRBJ2-1, the V gene TRBV12-3 or TRBV12-4; D is unclear. Trimming removed 7 bases from V and 0 bases from J, with 13 bases in between. The CDR3 consists of 15 residues.

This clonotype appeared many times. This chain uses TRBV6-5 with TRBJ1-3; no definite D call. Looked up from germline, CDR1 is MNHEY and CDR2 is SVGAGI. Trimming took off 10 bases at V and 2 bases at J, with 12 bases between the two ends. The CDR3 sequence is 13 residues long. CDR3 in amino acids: CATVKNPGNTIYF. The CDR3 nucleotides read TGTGCCACCGTAAAGAACCCTGGAAACACCATATATTTT.

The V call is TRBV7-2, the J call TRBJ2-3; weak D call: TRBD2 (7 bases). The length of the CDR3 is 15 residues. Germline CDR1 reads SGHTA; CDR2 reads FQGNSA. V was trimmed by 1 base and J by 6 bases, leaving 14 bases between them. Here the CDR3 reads CASSLGSGGKDTQYF. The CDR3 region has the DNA TGTGCCAGCAGCTTAGGGTCGGGGGGCAAGGATACGCAGTATTTT.

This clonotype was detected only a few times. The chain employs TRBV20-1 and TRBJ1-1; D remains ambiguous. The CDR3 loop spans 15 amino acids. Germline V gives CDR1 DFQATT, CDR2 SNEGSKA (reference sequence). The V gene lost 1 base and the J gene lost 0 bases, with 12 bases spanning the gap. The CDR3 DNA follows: TGCAGTGCTAGAGCCCCACCGGGAGTGAACACTGAAGCTTTCTTT. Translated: CSARAPPGVNTEAFF.

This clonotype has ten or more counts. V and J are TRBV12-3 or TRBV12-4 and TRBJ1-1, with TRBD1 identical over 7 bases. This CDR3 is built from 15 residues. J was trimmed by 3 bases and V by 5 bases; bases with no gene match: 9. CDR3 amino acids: CASSQRQGFYTEAFF. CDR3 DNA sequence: TGTGCCAGCAGTCAGAGACAGGGCTTCTACACTGAAGCTTTCTTT.

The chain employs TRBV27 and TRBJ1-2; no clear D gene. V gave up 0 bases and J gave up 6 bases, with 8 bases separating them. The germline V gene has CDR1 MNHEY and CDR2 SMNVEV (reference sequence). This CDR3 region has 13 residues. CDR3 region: CASSLSTVNGYTF. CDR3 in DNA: TGTGCCAGCAGTTTATCCACAGTCAATGGCTACACCTTC.

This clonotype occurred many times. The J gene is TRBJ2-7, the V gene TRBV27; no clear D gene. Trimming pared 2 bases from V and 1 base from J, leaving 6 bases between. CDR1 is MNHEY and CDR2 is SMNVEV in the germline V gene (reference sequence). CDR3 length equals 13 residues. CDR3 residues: CASSLRESYEQYF. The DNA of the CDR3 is TGTGCCAGCAGTTTACGTGAATCCTACGAGCAGTACTTC.

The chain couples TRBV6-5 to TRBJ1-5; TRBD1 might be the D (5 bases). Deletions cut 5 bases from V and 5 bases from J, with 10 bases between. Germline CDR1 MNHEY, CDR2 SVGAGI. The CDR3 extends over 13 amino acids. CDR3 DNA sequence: TGTGCCAGCAGTCGTGGGGGGGATCAGCCCCAGCATTTT. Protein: CASSRGGDQPQHF.

DNA for the CDR3: TGTGCCAGTAGTATCCTCACCATCGGGACTAAAGGGGGTGAGCAGTTCTTC. This gives the protein CASSILTIGTKGGEQFF. This chain joins TRBV19 and TRBJ2-1; a weak D match, TRBD2 (7 bases). V gave up 3 bases and J gave up 9 bases, with 24 bases separating them. This CDR3 is built from 17 residues. The germline gives CDR1 LNHDA, CDR2 SQIVND (reference sequence).

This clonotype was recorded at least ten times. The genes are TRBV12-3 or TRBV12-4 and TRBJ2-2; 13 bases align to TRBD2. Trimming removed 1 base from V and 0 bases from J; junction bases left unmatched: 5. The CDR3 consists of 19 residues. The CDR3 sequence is CASSLDRGLAGPNTGELFF. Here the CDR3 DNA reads TGTGCCAGCAGTTTAGACAGGGGACTAGCGGGACCGAACACCGGGGAGCTGTTTTTT.

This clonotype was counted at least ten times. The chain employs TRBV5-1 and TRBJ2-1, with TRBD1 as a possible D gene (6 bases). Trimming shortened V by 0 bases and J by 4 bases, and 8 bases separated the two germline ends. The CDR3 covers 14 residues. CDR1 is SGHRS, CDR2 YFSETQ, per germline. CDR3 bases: TGCGCCAGCAGCTTGGGACAGGAGTACAATGAGCAGTTCTTC. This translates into CASSLGQEYNEQFF.

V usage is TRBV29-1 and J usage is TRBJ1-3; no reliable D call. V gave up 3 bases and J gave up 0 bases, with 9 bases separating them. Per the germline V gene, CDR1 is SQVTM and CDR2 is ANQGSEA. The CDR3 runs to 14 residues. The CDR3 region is CSVELGLSGNTIYF. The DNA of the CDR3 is TGCAGCGTTGAGCTGGGCCTCTCTGGAAACACCATATATTTT.

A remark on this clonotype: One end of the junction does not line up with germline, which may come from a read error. The CDR3 DNA sequence: TGTGCCACCAGTGGGCATACTCCAGGGGCCGGGAACACTGAAGCTTTCTTT. It yields the protein CATSGHTPGAGNTEAFF. This chain uses TRBV2 with TRBJ1-1; perhaps TRBD1 as D (6 bases). This CDR3 comprises 17 residues. Germline loops: CDR1 SNHLY, CDR2 FYNNEI.